The 31 T cell receptor beta chains listed next were all sequenced from one sample in a study of shared clonotypes between healthy human individuals. The data were produced by immunoSEQ multiplex PCR, yet TCRdb's version contains in-frame clones alone and is incomplete. The sample contains approximately 500,000 clones, approximately 79% of which appear only once. Sequencing was done on a sample of PBMCs. These receptors were collected from a woman between 40 and 55 years old in good health. Some clones in this sample may be carry-over from other donors' samples.

This chain uses TRBV14 with TRBJ2-5; the match to TRBD2 covers 13 bases. This CDR3 region has 15 residues. Per the germline V gene, CDR1 is SGHDN and CDR2 is FVKESK. The trim removed 7 bases at V and 2 bases at J, leaving 4 bases unmatched. CDR3 sequence reads: CASTPGLAGQETQYF. CDR3 bases: TGTGCCAGCACCCCGGGACTAGCGGGACAAGAGACCCAGTACTTC.

The J gene is TRBJ2-7, the V gene TRBV5-1; 7 bases are shared with TRBD1. V gave up 9 bases and J gave up 2 bases; unmatched junction bases: 11. This CDR3 has 14 amino acids. CDR1 and CDR2 from the germline V gene are SGHRS and YFSETQ. The CDR3 nucleotides are TGCGCCACCGCGGTAGGGACAGAGCCCTACGAGCAGTACTTC. Translation gives CATAVGTEPYEQYF.

V is TRBV29-1 and J is TRBJ1-2; the D gene is possibly TRBD1 (5 bases). V was trimmed by 4 bases and J by 3 bases, leaving 9 bases between them. From germline, CDR1 is SQVTM and CDR2 ANQGSEA. This CDR3 region has 12 residues. The CDR3 nucleotides are TGCAGCGTTGTGGGGGGGGACTATGGCTACACCTTC. Amino acids: CSVVGGDYGYTF.

The V call is TRBV4-3, the J call TRBJ2-2, with D uncertain. CDR1 and CDR2 from the germline V gene are LGHNA and YSLEER. Trimming took off 2 bases at V and 0 bases at J, with 16 bases between the two ends. The length of the CDR3 is 18 residues. The CDR3 region is CASSQNAGTGSNTGELFF. The CDR3, as DNA: TGCGCCAGCAGCCAAAACGCAGGTACGGGCTCGAACACCGGGGAGCTGTTTTTT.

This clone was recorded once. This chain connects TRBV5-4 to TRBJ2-6; possible D gene TRBD2, 6 bases. In germline, CDR1 is SGHNT, CDR2 YYREEE (reference sequence). There are 15 residues in the CDR3. Trimming took 4 bases from V and 4 from J, leaving 12 bases between them. CDR3 nucleotide sequence: TGTGCCAGCAGCCTCGGAGGGTGGGGGGCCAACGTCCTGACTTTC. It is translated as CASSLGGWGANVLTF.

The chain employs TRBV7-9 and TRBJ2-7, with D unclear. Germline V gives CDR1 SEHNR, CDR2 FQNEAQ (reference sequence). Trimming took off 3 bases at V and 3 bases at J, with 12 bases between the two ends. This CDR3 has 14 amino acids. CDR3: CASSFSGLSYEQYF. The CDR3, as DNA: TGTGCCAGCAGCTTTTCGGGCCTAAGCTACGAGCAGTACTTC.

The chain combines TRBV5-1 with TRBJ2-2; 10 bases agree with TRBD2. Germline CDR1 is SGHRS and CDR2 is YFSETQ. J was trimmed by 2 bases and V by 4 bases; bases with no gene match: 5. The CDR3 consists of 16 residues. CDR3 in amino acids: CASSVAGGSNTGELFF. As DNA, the CDR3 is TGCGCCAGCAGCGTAGCGGGAGGATCCAACACCGGGGAGCTGTTTTTT.

J is TRBJ2-3 and V is TRBV19, with 8 bases that match TRBD2. CDR1 LNHDA and CDR2 SQIVND come from the germline V gene (reference sequence). J was trimmed by 1 base and V by 2 bases; bases with no gene match: 5. The CDR3 is 16 residues long. CDR3 nucleotides: TGTGCCAGTAGTATAAACGGGGGGGCTCGCACAGATACGCAGTATTTT. It encodes CASSINGGARTDTQYF.

The rearrangement joins TRBV30 to TRBJ2-6, with D hard to call. Trimming cost V 4 bases and J 4 bases, with 14 bases left between them. Germline-derived CDR1 and CDR2 are GTSNPN and SVGIG (reference sequence). This CDR3 is built from 15 residues. The CDR3 region has the DNA TGTGCCTGGACCCCCGCCAGATCAGGGGCCAACGTCCTGACTTTC. Protein sequence: CAWTPARSGANVLTF.

The chain recombines TRBV11-3 with TRBJ2-5; 7 bases fit TRBD1. The CDR3 has 16 residues. V lost 1 base to trimming and J lost 0 bases; unmatched junction nucleotides: 5. Germline CDR1 and CDR2: SGHNT and YENEEA. CDR3 in DNA: TGTGCCAGCAGCTTAGGTACAGGGGAGAACCAAGAGACCCAGTACTTC. Its protein is CASSLGTGENQETQYF.

This chain joins TRBV2 and TRBJ2-1; 14 bases match TRBD2. The trim removed 6 bases at V and 2 bases at J, leaving 6 bases unmatched. The CDR3 runs to 17 residues. The germline CDR1 and CDR2 sequences are SNHLY and FYNNEI. The CDR3 protein is CASRGTSGSSAYNEQFF. In nucleotides, the CDR3 is TGTGCCAGCAGGGGGACTAGCGGGAGTTCGGCCTACAATGAGCAGTTCTTC.

The chain links TRBV5-1 to TRBJ2-1; 14 nucleotides line up with TRBD2. The CDR3 loop spans 16 amino acids. The J segment lost 10 bases and the V segment lost 4 bases, leaving 10 bases of the junction unmatched. The germline V gene encodes CDR1 SGHRS and CDR2 YFSETQ. CDR3 sequence reads: CASSPPGLAGGSEQFF. The CDR3, as DNA: TGCGCCAGCAGCCCCCCCGGACTAGCGGGAGGCAGCGAGCAGTTCTTC.

This chain joins TRBV7-7 and TRBJ2-5, with 12 bases that match TRBD2. Germline-derived CDR1 and CDR2 are SSHAT and FNYEAQ (reference sequence). The CDR3 has 16 amino acids. V shed 1 base and J 5 bases; nucleotides not matched to a gene: 5. The CDR3 loop is CASSLGSGTSGETQYF. The DNA for the CDR3 is TGTGCCAGCAGCTTAGGGTCAGGGACTAGCGGGGAGACCCAGTACTTC.

The chain combines TRBV19 with TRBJ2-6; no reliable D call. Looked up from germline, CDR1 is LNHDA and CDR2 is SQIVND (reference sequence). The CDR3 extends over 15 amino acids. Trimming cost V 2 bases and J 0 bases, with 5 bases left between them. The CDR3 here is CASSIQSSGANVLTF. The CDR3 DNA is TGTGCCAGTAGTATACAAAGCTCTGGGGCCAACGTCCTGACTTTC.

The V call is TRBV19, the J call TRBJ2-1; no definite D call. There are 15 residues in the CDR3. Per the germline V gene, CDR1 is LNHDA and CDR2 is SQIVND (reference sequence). V lost 3 bases and J 2 bases, leaving 11 bases between the germline ends. CDR3 nucleotide sequence: TGTGCCAGTAGTATCGACTCGCGTACCTACAATGAGCAGTTCTTC. This sequence encodes CASSIDSRTYNEQFF.

This clone was detected only once. The chain is built from TRBV5-1 and TRBJ2-1, with 11 nucleotides matching TRBD2. The J segment lost 10 bases and the V segment lost 0 bases, leaving 3 bases of the junction unmatched. Germline CDR1 and CDR2: SGHRS and YFSETQ. The CDR3 is made up of 14 amino acids. CDR3 bases: TGCGCCAGCAGCTTGGGACTAGCGGGAAGGGAGCAGTTCTTC. It codes for CASSLGLAGREQFF.

CDR3 residues: CASTPFGQSGANVLTF. The CDR3 coding sequence is TGCGCCAGCACCCCCTTTGGACAATCTGGGGCCAACGTCCTGACTTTC. This chain uses TRBV5-1 with TRBJ2-6; D is possibly TRBD1 (5 bases). The CDR3 totals 16 residues. The germline V gene encodes CDR1 SGHRS and CDR2 YFSETQ. V lost 6 bases and J 1 base, leaving 14 bases between the germline ends. The whole variable domain, remainder taken from reference TRBV5-1 and TRBJ2-6, is KAGVTQTPRYLIKTRGQQVTLSCSPISGHRSVSWYQQTPGQGLQFLFEYFSETQRNKGNFPGRFSGRQFSNSRSEMNVSTLELGDSALYLCASTPFGQSGANVLTFGAGSRLTVL.

As for this clone: This CDR3 fails to terminate in the conserved phenylalanine or tryptophan, so it likely reflects a read error. This chain links TRBV6-5 with TRBJ1-2; 9 bases are a match to TRBD1. The V segment lost 5 bases and the J segment 2 bases; nucleotides outside the gene matches: 6. CDR3 size: 15 residues. The germline CDR1 and CDR2 sequences are MNHEY and SVGAGI. Here the CDR3 DNA reads TGTGCCAGCAGTGCACAGGGGGCAGGCAACTATGGCTACACCCTC. Translation gives CASSAQGAGNYGYTL.

The V gene is TRBV7-9, the J gene TRBJ2-3, with 12 positions matching TRBD2. Looked up from germline, CDR1 is SEHNR and CDR2 is FQNEAQ (reference sequence). With V trimmed by 1 base and J by 3 bases, 8 bases remained unmatched. The CDR3 is 18 residues long. The CDR3 DNA reads as TGTGCCAGCAGCTTAGGGACTAGCGGGACCCCGAGGACAGATACGCAGTATTTT. It yields the protein CASSLGTSGTPRTDTQYF. The full variable domain, in which reference TRBV7-9 and TRBJ2-3 provide the parts outside the CDR3, is DTGVSQNPRHKITKRGQNVTFRCDPISEHNRLYWYRQTLGQGPEFLTYFQNEAQLEKSRLLSDRFSAERPKGSFSTLEIQRTEQGDSAMYLCASSLGTSGTPRTDTQYFGPGTRLTVL.

V usage is TRBV11-2 and J usage is TRBJ2-5, with D tentatively TRBD1 (5 bases). Germline CDR1 is SGHAT and CDR2 is FQNNGV. The CDR3 sequence is 14 residues long. Trimming took off 0 bases at V and 4 bases at J, with 9 bases between the two ends. The CDR3 DNA reads TGTGCCAGCAGCTTAGATAGGGGTGGAGAGACCCAGTACTTC. Translated, it gives CASSLDRGGETQYF.

The J gene is TRBJ2-4, the V gene TRBV6-1; D remains unclear. CDR1 and CDR2 (germline): MNHNS, SASEGT. Trimming cost V 0 bases and J 13 bases, with 7 bases left between them. CDR3 length equals 11 residues. The CDR3 loop is CASSEAGPQYF. CDR3 DNA sequence: TGTGCCAGCAGTGAAGCAGGCCCCCAGTACTTC.

In DNA, the CDR3 is TGTGCCTGGAGTGTAGGTCCCGGGGGACTCGGCGAGCAGTACTTC. It specifies CAWSVGPGGLGEQYF. J is TRBJ2-7 and V is TRBV30; maybe TRBD2 (6 bases). The CDR3 totals 15 residues. Germline CDR1 reads GTSNPN; CDR2 reads SVGIG (reference sequence). V was shortened by 0 bases and J by 6 bases, with 18 bases between the two germline ends.

The chain recombines TRBV6-1 with TRBJ2-7, with D possibly being TRBD1 or TRBD2 (5 bases each). The CDR3 runs 14 residues. Germline CDR1 reads MNHNS; CDR2 reads SASEGT. The V end was cut by 6 bases, the J end by 0 bases, with 12 bases between. The CDR3 nucleotides read TGTGCCAGCAGGGGACGGGCGAGCTCCTACGAGCAGTACTTC. It specifies CASRGRASSYEQYF.

This chain connects TRBV9 to TRBJ2-1, with D possibly TRBD1 on 6 matching bases. V gave up 3 bases and J gave up 0 bases, with 13 bases separating them. Germline V lookup: CDR1 SGDLS, CDR2 YYNGEE. CDR3 length: 16 amino acids. Written as DNA, the CDR3 is TGTGCCAGCAGCGCACACACAGGGTCCTCCTACAATGAGCAGTTCTTC. Its protein is CASSAHTGSSYNEQFF.

The chain carries TRBV29-1 and TRBJ1-2; D is possibly TRBD1 (6 bases). Trimming removed 7 bases from V and 8 bases from J, with 23 bases in between. The CDR3 sequence is 14 residues long. Germline V CDR1 and CDR2: SQVTM, ANQGSEA. CDR3 coding DNA: TGCAGCGCCATTTTACAGGGCTTAGGATACGGCTACACCTTC. It translates to CSAILQGLGYGYTF.

The V gene is TRBV6-4, the J gene TRBJ2-1; possibly TRBD1 for D (6 bases). V was trimmed by 3 bases and J by 3 bases, leaving 12 bases between them. The CDR3 has 15 amino acids. The germline V gene has CDR1 MRHNA and CDR2 SNTAGT. Here the CDR3 DNA reads TGTGCCAGCAGTGAACGTGGGGGCGACTACAATGAGCAGTTCTTC. Its protein is CASSERGGDYNEQFF.

This clone was seen once. The V call is TRBV29-1, the J call TRBJ2-1; D gene ambiguous. The V end was cut by 2 bases, the J end by 0 bases, with 14 bases between. The CDR3 is 16 amino acids. In germline, CDR1 is SQVTM, CDR2 ANQGSEA. This CDR3 is CSVETGTGSSYNEQFF. CDR3 DNA: TGCAGCGTTGAAACGGGTACCGGCAGCTCCTACAATGAGCAGTTCTTC.

This chain joins TRBV13 and TRBJ2-7, with D tentatively TRBD1 or TRBD2 (6 bases each). There are 17 residues in the CDR3. V lost 0 bases to trimming and J lost 1 base, with 16 bases between them. Germline CDR1 is PRHDT and CDR2 is FYEKMQ (reference sequence). CDR3 amino acids: CASSLGVLAGESYEQYF. Here the CDR3 DNA reads TGTGCCAGCAGCTTAGGTGTACTAGCAGGGGAGTCCTACGAGCAGTACTTC.

This clone was detected a few times. J is TRBJ1-5 and V is TRBV27; the D gene is possibly TRBD1 (6 bases). Trimming cost V 8 bases and J 3 bases, with 11 bases left between them. The CDR3 covers 13 residues. Germline values: CDR1 MNHEY, CDR2 SMNVEV (reference sequence). The CDR3 spells CASGQKYNQPQHF. Written as DNA, the CDR3 is TGTGCCAGCGGACAGAAATACAATCAGCCCCAGCATTTT.

This clone has a count of ten or more. The chain uses TRBV11-3 and TRBJ2-7, with a tentative D call TRBD2 (7 bases). The CDR3 runs to 12 residues. The V gene's germline CDR1 is SGHNT and CDR2 YENEEA. With 3 bases removed from V and 7 bases from J, the gap between germline ends came to 10 bases. The CDR3 loop is CASSLGGREQYF. Written as DNA, the CDR3 is TGTGCCAGCAGCTTGGGGGGGCGAGAGCAGTACTTC.

The V and J genes are TRBV10-1 and TRBJ2-1; D is unclear. V lost 0 bases and J 9 bases, leaving 6 bases between the germline ends. CDR1 and CDR2 (germline): WNHNN, SYGVQD (reference sequence). The CDR3 loop spans 12 amino acids. The CDR3 DNA reads as TGCGCCAGCAGTGAGTCAGAGTTTGAGCAGTTCTTC. This encodes CASSESEFEQFF.